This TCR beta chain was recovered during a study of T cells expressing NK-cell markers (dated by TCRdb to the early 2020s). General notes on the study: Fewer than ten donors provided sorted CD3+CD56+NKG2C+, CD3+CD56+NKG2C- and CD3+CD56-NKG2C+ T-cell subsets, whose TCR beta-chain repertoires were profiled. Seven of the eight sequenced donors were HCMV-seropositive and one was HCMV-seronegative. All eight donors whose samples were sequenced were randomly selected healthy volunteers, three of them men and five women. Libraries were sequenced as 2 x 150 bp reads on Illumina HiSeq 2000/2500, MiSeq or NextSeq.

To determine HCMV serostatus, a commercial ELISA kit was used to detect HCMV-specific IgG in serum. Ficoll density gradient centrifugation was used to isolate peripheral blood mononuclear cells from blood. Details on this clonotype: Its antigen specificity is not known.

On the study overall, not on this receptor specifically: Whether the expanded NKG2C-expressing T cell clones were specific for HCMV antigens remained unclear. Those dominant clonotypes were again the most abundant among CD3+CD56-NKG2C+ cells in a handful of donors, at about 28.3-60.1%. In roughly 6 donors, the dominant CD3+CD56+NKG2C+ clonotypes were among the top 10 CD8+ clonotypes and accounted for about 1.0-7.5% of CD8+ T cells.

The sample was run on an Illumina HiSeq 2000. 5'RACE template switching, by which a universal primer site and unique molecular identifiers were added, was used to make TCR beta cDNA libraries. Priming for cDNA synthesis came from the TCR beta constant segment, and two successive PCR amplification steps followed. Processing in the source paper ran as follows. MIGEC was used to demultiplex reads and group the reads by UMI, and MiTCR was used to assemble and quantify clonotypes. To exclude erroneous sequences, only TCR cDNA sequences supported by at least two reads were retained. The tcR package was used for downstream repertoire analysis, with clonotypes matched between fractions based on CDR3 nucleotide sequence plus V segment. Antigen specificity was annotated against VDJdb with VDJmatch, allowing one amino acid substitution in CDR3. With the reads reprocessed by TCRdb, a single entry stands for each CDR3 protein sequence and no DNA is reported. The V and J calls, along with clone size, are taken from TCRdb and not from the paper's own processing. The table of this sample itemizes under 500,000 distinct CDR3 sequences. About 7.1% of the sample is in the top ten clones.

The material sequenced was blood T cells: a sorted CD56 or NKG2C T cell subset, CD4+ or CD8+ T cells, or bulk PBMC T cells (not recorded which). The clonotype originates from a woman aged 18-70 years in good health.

The CDR3 in this case is CATEPGFTTNEKLFF. The chain uses TRBV15 and TRBJ1-4. Taken from the germline V gene (reference sequence), the CDR1 and CDR2 loops are LNHNV and YYDKDF. The CDR3, cysteine through phenylalanine, is 15 amino acids long. The protein alone is recorded here.